This TCR beta chain was found in a study of T-cell reconstitution after alpha-beta-depleted transplantation in children. TCRbeta library construction was performed incorporating unique molecular identifiers. Via MiXCR, TCRdb re-called the PCR reads, giving one row per CDR3 protein. The profile covers approximately 240,000 distinct CDR3 sequences, with about 9.5% appearing a single time and approximately 5.9% taken by the ten largest. V was pared by 8 bases and J by 1 base, with 10 bases of the junction left unmatched. Germline lookup yields CDR1 SGHAT and CDR2 FQNNGV. The CDR3 covers 17 residues. This specimen consisted of PBMCs from the stem cell graft donor, obtained from the stem cell graft. This receptor was taken from a human donor who donated a stem cell graft to a child with acute lymphoblastic leukemia. The chain is built from TRBV11-2 and TRBJ2-2; 10 bases align to TRBD1. The CDR3 DNA is TGTGCCAGCGTGAAGAGACAGGGGGCCTTGAACACCGGGGAGCTGTTTTTT. Translated, it gives CASVKRQGALNTGELFF.